At least ten counts were recorded for the clone carrying this TCR beta chain. Its target is unknown. These data originate in a study of metastatic and nonmetastatic thyroid tumors. Study-wide background: Peripheral blood and tumor or nodule samples from malignant and benign thyroid patients were compared. Whole-study findings and limits: Reports indicated that malignant thyroid tumors showed significantly higher TCR beta diversity than benign nodules did, in blood and tumor.

How the authors handled the data: For papillary thyroid cancer, a distant-metastasis classifier was constructed from CDR3 differences observed across clinicopathological groups. TCRdb reassembled clones from the PCR reads with MiXCR. These V and J calls derive from TCRdb rather than the authors' analysis. Altogether about 82,000 clones are present, around an eighth being singletons, with the ten largest covering more than 7%. No treatment had been given to any patient before thyroid surgery. The trim removed 3 bases at V and 7 bases at J, leaving 6 bases unmatched. The germline V gene encodes CDR1 KGHDR and CDR2 SFDVKD. The CDR3 has 14 residues.

The material sequenced was tumor tissue. This chain uses TRBV24-1 with TRBJ2-5; TRBD1 aligns across 8 bases. The source of this sequence is a female donor with papillary thyroid cancer or a benign thyroid nodule (not recorded which). Some clones in this sample may be carry-over from other donors' samples. The DNA for the CDR3 is TGTGCCACCAGTGATCCCGGACAGGGAGGGACCCAGTACTTC. Translation gives CATSDPGQGGTQYF.